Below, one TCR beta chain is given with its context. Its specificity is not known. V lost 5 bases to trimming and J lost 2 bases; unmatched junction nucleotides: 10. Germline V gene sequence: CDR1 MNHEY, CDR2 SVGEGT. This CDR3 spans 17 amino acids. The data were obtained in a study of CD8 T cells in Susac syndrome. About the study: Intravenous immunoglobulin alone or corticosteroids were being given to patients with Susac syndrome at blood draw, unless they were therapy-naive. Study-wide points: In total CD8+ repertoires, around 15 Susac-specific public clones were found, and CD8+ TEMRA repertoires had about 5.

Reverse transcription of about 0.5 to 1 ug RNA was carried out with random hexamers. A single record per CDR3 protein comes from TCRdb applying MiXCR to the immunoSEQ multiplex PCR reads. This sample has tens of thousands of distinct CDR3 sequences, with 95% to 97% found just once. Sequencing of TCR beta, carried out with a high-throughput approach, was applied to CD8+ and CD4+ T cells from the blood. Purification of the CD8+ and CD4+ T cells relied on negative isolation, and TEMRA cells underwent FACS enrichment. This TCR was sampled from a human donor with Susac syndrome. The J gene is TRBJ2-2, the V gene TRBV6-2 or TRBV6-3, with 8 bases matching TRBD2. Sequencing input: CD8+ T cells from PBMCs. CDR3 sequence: CASSPLAGQGNTGELFF. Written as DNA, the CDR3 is TGTGCCAGCAGTCCTTTAGCGGGACAAGGCAACACCGGGGAGCTGTTTTTT.